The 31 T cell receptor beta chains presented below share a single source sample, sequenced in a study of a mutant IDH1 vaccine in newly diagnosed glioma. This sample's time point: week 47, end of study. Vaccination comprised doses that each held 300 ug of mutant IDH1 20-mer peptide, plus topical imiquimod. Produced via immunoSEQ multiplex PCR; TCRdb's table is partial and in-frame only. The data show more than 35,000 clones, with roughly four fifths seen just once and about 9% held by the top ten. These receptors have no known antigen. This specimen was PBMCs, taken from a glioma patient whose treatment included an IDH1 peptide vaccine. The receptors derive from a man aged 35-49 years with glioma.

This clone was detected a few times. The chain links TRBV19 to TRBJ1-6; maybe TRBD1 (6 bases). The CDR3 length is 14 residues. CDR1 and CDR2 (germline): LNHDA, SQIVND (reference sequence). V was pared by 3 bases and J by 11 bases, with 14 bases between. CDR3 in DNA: TGTGCCAGTAGTATCGGAACAGGGCGGCCACCCCTCCACTTT. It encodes CASSIGTGRPPLHF.

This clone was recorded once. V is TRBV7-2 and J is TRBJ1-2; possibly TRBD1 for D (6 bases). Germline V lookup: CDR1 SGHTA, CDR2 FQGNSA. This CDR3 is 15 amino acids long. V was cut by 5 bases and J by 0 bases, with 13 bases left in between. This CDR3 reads CASSRRTATNYGYTF. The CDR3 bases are TGTGCCAGCAGCCGCCGGACAGCTACTAACTATGGCTACACCTTC.

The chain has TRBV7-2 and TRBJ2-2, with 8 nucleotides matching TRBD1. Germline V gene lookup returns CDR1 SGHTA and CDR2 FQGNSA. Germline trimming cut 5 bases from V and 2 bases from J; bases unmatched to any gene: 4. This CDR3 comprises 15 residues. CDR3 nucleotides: TGTGCCAGCAGCCCGACAGGGGCAAACACCGGGGAGCTGTTTTTT. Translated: CASSPTGANTGELFF.

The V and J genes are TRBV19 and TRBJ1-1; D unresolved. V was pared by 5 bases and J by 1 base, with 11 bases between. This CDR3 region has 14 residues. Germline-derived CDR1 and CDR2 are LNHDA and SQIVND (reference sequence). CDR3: CASSSRGQNTEAFF. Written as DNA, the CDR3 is TGTGCCAGTAGTTCGCGGGGTCAGAACACTGAAGCTTTCTTT.

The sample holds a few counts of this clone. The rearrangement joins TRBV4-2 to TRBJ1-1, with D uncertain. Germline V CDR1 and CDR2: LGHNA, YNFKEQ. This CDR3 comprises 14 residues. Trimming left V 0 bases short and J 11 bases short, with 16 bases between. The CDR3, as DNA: TGTGCCAGCAGCCAAGAGTCCTACTCTCTTCACGCTTTCTTT. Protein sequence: CASSQESYSLHAFF.

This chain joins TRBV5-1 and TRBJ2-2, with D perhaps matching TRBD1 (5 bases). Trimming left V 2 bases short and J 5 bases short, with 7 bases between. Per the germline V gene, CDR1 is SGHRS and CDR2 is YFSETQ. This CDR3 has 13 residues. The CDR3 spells CASSFDSTGELFF. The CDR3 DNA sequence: TGCGCCAGCAGCTTTGACAGTACCGGGGAGCTGTTTTTT.

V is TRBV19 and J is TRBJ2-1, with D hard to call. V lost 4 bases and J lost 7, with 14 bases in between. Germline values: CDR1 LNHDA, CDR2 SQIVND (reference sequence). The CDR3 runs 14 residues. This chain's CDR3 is CASSTQTATNEQFF. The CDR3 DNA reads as TGTGCCAGTAGTACCCAGACTGCCACAAATGAGCAGTTCTTC.

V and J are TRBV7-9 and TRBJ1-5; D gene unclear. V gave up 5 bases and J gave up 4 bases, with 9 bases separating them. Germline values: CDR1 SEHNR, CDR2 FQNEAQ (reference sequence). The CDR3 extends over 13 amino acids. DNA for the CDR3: TGTGCCAGCAGCCCTACCACGAATCAGCCCCAGCATTTT. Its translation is CASSPTTNQPQHF.

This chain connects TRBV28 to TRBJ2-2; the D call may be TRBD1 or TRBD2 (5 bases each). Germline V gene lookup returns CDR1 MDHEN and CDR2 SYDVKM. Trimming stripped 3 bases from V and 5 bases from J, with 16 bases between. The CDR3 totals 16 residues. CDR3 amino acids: CASSLRGPPATGELFF. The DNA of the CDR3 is TGTGCCAGCAGTTTGAGGGGCCCCCCGGCTACCGGGGAGCTGTTTTTT.

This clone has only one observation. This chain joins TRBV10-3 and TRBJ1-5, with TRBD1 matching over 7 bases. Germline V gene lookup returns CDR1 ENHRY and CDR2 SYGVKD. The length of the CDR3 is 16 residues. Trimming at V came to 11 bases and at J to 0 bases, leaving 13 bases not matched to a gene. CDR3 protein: CALVWDRFYSNQPQHF. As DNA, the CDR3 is TGTGCCTTAGTTTGGGACAGATTTTATAGCAATCAGCCCCAGCATTTT.

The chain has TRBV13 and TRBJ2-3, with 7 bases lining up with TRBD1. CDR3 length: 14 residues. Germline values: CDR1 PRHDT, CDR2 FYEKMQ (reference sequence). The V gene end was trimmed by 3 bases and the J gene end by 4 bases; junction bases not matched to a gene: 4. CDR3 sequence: CASSLPGQSDTQYF. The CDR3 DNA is TGTGCCAGCAGCTTGCCGGGACAGTCAGATACGCAGTATTTT.

CDR3 sequence (DNA): TGTGCCAGCAGTGTACGTACGGAGCAGTTCTTC. Its protein is CASSVRTEQFF. This sequence joins TRBV6-6 and TRBJ2-1; D gene unclear. Germline values: CDR1 MNHNY, CDR2 SVGAGI (reference sequence). Trimming pared 5 bases from V and 10 bases from J, leaving 9 bases between. The CDR3 has 11 residues.

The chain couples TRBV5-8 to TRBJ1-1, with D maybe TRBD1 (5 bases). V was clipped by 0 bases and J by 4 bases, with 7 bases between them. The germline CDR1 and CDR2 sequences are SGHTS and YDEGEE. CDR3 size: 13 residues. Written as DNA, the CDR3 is TGTGCCAGCAGCTTGGGGGGCCTCACTGAAGCTTTCTTT. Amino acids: CASSLGGLTEAFF.

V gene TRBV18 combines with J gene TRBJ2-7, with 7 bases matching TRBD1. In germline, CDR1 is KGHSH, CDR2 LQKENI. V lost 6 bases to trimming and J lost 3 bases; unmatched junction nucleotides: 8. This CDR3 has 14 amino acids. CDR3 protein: CASSRETGFYEQYF. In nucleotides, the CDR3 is TGTGCCAGCTCCCGCGAGACAGGGTTCTACGAGCAGTACTTC.

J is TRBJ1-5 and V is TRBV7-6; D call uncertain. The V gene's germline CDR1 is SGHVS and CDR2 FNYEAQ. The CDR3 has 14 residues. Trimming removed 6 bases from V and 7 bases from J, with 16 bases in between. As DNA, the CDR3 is TGTGCCAGCAGTTACGAGGGATTCGGACAGCCCCAGCATTTT. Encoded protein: CASSYEGFGQPQHF.

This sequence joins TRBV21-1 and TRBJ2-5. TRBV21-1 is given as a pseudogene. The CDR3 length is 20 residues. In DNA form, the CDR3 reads TGTGCCAGCAGCAAAGCGCTTGATAGTTGGGGGGCGCGAGGGGTTGGGACCCAGTACTTC. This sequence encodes CASSKALDSWGARGVGTQYF.

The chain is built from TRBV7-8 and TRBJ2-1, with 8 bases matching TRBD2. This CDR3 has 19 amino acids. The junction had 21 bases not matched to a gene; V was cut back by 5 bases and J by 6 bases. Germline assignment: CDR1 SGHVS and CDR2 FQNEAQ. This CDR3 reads CASSHPRISGAGGSNEQFF. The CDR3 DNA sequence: TGTGCCAGCAGCCATCCCCGGATTAGCGGGGCCGGTGGGAGCAATGAGCAGTTCTTC. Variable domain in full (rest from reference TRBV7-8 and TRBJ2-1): GAGVSQSPRYKVAKRGQDVALRCDPISGHVSLFWYQQALGQGPEFLTYFQNEAQLDKSGLPSDRFFAERPEGSVSTLKIQRTQQEDSAVYLCASSHPRISGAGGSNEQFFGPGTRLTVL.

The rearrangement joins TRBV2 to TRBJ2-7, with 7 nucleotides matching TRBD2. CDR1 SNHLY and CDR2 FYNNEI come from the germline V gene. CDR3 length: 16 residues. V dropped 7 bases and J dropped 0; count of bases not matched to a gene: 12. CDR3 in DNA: TGTGCCAGCAACCCTATGGGGGGGACTAACTCCTACGAGCAGTACTTC. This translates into CASNPMGGTNSYEQYF. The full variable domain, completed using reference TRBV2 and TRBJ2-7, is EPEVTQTPSHQVTQMGQEVILRCVPISNHLYFYWYRQILGQKVEFLVSFYNNEISEKSEIFDDQFSVERPDGSNFTLKIRSTKLEDSAMYFCASNPMGGTNSYEQYFGPGTRLTVT.

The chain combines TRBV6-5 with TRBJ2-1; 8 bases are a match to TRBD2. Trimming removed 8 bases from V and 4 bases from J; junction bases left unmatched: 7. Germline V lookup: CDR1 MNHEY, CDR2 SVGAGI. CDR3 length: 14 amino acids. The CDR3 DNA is TGTGCCAGCTCCATAGCGGGGTTTTACAATGAGCAGTTCTTC. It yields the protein CASSIAGFYNEQFF.

CDR3 amino acids: CASGSTTGTEAFF. In DNA, the CDR3 is TGTGCTAGTGGTTCCACGACGGGCACTGAAGCTTTCTTT. The genes are TRBV12-5 and TRBJ1-1; D remains unclear. In germline, CDR1 is LGHNT, CDR2 FRNRAP. The CDR3 loop spans 13 amino acids. The germline V and J ends were trimmed by 4 bases and 4 bases, with 10 bases remaining between them.

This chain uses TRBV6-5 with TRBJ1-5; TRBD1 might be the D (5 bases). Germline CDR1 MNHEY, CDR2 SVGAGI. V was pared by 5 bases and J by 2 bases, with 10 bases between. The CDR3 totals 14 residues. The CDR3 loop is CASSRGRGNQPQHF. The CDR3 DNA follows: TGTGCCAGCAGTAGGGGACGCGGCAATCAGCCCCAGCATTTT.

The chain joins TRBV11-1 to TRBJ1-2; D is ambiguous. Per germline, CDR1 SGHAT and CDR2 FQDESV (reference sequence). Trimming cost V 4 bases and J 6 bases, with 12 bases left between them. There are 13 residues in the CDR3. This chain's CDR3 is CASSSSPSNGYTF. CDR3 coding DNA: TGTGCCAGCAGCTCATCACCAAGCAATGGCTACACCTTC.

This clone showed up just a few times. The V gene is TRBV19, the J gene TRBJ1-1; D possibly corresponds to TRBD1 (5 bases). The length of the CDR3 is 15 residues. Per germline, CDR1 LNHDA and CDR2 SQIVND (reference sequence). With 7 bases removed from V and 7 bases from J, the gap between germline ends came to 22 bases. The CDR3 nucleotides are TGTGCCAGTAAATTTGGGGCTTTGAGCCTTAATGAAGCTTTCTTT. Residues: CASKFGALSLNEAFF.

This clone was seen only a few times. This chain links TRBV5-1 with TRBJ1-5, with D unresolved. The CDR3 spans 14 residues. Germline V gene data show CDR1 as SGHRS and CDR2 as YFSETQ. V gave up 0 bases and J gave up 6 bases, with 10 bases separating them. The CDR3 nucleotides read TGCGCCAGCAGCTTGGACGGAACGGGTCAGCCCCAGCATTTT. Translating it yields CASSLDGTGQPQHF.

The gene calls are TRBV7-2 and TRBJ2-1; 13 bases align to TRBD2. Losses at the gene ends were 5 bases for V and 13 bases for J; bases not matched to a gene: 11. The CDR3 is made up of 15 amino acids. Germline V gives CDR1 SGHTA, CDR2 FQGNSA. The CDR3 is CASSPQVTSGRAQFF. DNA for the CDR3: TGTGCCAGCAGCCCCCAAGTTACTAGCGGGAGGGCCCAGTTCTTC.

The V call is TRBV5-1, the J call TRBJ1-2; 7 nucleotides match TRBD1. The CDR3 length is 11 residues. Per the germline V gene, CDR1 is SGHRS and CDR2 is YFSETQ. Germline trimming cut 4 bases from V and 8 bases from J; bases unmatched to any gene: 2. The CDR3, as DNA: TGCGCCAGCAGCGAAGGGGGCGGCTACACCTTC. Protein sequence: CASSEGGGYTF.

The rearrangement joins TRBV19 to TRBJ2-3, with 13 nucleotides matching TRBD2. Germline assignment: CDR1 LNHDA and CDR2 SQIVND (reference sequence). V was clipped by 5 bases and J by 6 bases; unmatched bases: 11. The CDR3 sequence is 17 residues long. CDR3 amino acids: CASSGTGLAGDFDTQYF. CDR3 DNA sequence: TGTGCCAGTAGTGGCACCGGACTAGCGGGAGATTTCGATACGCAGTATTTT. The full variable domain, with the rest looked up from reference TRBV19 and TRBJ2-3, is DGGITQSPKYLFRKEGQNVTLSCEQNLNHDAMYWYRQDPGQGLRLIYYSQIVNDFQKGDIAEGYSVSREKKESFPLTVTSAQKNPTAFYLCASSGTGLAGDFDTQYFGPGTRLTVL.

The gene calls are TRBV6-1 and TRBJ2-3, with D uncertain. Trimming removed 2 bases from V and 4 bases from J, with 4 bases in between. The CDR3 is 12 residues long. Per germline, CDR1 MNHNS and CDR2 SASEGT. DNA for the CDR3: TGTGCCAGCAGTGAAACGGCAGATACGCAGTATTTT. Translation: CASSETADTQYF.

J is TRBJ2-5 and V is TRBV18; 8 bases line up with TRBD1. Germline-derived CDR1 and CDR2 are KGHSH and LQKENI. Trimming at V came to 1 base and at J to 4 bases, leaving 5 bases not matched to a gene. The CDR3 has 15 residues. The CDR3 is CASSPRMDRAETQYF. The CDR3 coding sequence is TGTGCCAGCTCACCACGAATGGACAGGGCAGAGACCCAGTACTTC.

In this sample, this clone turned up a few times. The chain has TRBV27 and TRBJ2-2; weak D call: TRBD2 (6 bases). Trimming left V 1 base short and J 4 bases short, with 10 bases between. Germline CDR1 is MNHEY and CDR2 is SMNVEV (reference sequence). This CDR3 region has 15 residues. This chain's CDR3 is CASSLFAGFTGELFF. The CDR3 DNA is TGTGCCAGCAGTTTATTCGCGGGATTCACCGGGGAGCTGTTTTTT.

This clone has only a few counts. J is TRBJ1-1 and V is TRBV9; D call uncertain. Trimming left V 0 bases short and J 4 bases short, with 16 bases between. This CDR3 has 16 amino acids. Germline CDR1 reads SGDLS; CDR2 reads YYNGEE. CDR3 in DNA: TGTGCCAGCAGCGTAGGGACCGTCGGAATGGGCACTGAAGCTTTCTTT. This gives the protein CASSVGTVGMGTEAFF.